Below, 19 T cell receptor beta chains from the same sample are listed, as sequenced in a study of blood T cell repertoires in COVID-19. TCRdb's copy holds only in-frame clones and misses some; the assay was immunoSEQ multiplex PCR. The sample lists 240,000 or so clones, about 80% occurring once. Sequencing was performed on peripheral blood. The receptors shown here come from a woman of 80 years or more with acute or convalescent COVID-19.

This rearrangement joins TRBV5-4 to TRBJ2-7; 9 positions match TRBD1. Per germline, CDR1 SGHNT and CDR2 YYREEE (reference sequence). The V gene end was trimmed by 4 bases and the J gene end by 6 bases; junction bases not matched to a gene: 5. The CDR3 consists of 13 residues. Written as DNA, the CDR3 is TGTGCCAGCAGCACCGGGACAGGGCGCGAGCAGTACTTC. It codes for CASSTGTGREQYF.

The J gene is TRBJ1-5, the V gene TRBV6-5; 9 bases fit TRBD1. Germline V gene lookup returns CDR1 MNHEY and CDR2 SVGAGI. V shed 6 bases and J 7 bases; nucleotides not matched to a gene: 7. This CDR3 spans 14 amino acids. CDR3 DNA sequence: TGTGCCAGCAGGGAGAGGACAGGGGTCCAGCCCCAGCATTTT. As protein: CASRERTGVQPQHF.

V is TRBV7-2 and J is TRBJ2-3, with TRBD1 identical over 8 bases. With V trimmed by 5 bases and J by 3 bases, 7 bases remained unmatched. Germline values: CDR1 SGHTA, CDR2 FQGNSA. The CDR3 covers 15 residues. The DNA for the CDR3 is TGTGCCAGCAGCGGTCGGACAGGGAAGACAGATACGCAGTATTTT. Translation gives CASSGRTGKTDTQYF.

The chain couples TRBV20-1 to TRBJ1-4; TRBD1 aligns across 8 bases. Trimming cost V 3 bases and J 8 bases; bases outside gene matches: 8. CDR1 is DFQATT and CDR2 is SNEGSKA in the germline V gene (reference sequence). The CDR3 runs 14 residues. The CDR3 spells CSASGQGLGEKLFF. In DNA, the CDR3 is TGCAGTGCTAGTGGACAGGGCTTAGGGGAAAAACTGTTTTTT.

This clone came up once. The chain recombines TRBV5-4 with TRBJ2-3, with 10 nucleotides matching TRBD2. CDR3 length equals 16 residues. The trim removed 0 bases at V and 4 bases at J, leaving 5 bases unmatched. Looked up from germline, CDR1 is SGHNT and CDR2 is YYREEE (reference sequence). CDR3 DNA: TGTGCCAGCAGCTTGGCTCCTAGCGGGGGCTCAGATACGCAGTATTTT. It specifies CASSLAPSGGSDTQYF.

The chain uses TRBV5-6 and TRBJ2-3; tentatively, D is TRBD1 (5 bases). The CDR3 is 15 residues long. Germline V gene lookup returns CDR1 SGHDT and CDR2 YYEEEE. Trimming cost V 2 bases and J 5 bases, with 15 bases left between them. The chain's CDR3 is CASSFLRPGQDTQYF. CDR3 sequence (DNA): TGTGCCAGCAGCTTCTTGCGGCCAGGGCAAGATACGCAGTATTTT.

The CDR3 region has the DNA TGTGCCAGCAGTCCCACTAGCGCTACCTACAATGAGCAGTTCTTC. This codes for CASSPTSATYNEQFF. The chain carries TRBV5-4 and TRBJ2-1, with 7 bases lining up with TRBD2. Trimming removed 5 bases from V and 2 bases from J; junction bases left unmatched: 7. The CDR3 sequence is 15 residues long. Germline V gene data show CDR1 as SGHNT and CDR2 as YYREEE (reference sequence).

The J gene is TRBJ2-7, the V gene TRBV3-1 (or the pseudogene TRBV3-2); D ambiguous. Trimming shortened V by 3 bases and J by 2 bases, and 2 bases separated the two germline ends. This CDR3 is built from 11 residues. CDR1 and CDR2 (germline): LGHDT, YNNKEL (reference sequence). The CDR3 nucleotides read TGTGCCAGCAGCCACGCCTACGAGCAGTACTTC. As protein: CASSHAYEQYF.

The chain employs TRBV10-3 and TRBJ1-2, with D possibly being TRBD1 (6 bases). Germline CDR1 is ENHRY and CDR2 is SYGVKD. V was pared by 4 bases and J by 9 bases, with 12 bases between. The CDR3 loop spans 12 amino acids. CDR3 amino acids: CAISGEQGRYTF. The CDR3 bases are TGTGCCATCAGTGGCGAACAGGGTCGCTACACCTTC.

This sequence joins TRBV9 and TRBJ2-7; D perhaps matches TRBD2 (6 bases). Germline V lookup: CDR1 SGDLS, CDR2 YYNGEE. Trimming shortened V by 0 bases and J by 2 bases, and 12 bases separated the two germline ends. The CDR3 runs to 15 residues. The CDR3 DNA follows: TGTGCCAGCAGCGTAGACCCGGGGACTCCCTACGAGCAGTACTTC. It translates to CASSVDPGTPYEQYF.

This chain links TRBV19 with TRBJ2-7, with D unresolved. The CDR3 spans 12 residues. Germline V gene data show CDR1 as LNHDA and CDR2 as SQIVND (reference sequence). The V end was cut by 6 bases, the J end by 2 bases, with 8 bases between. The CDR3 DNA is TGTGCCAGTAGACAGCAGCCCTACGAGCAGTACTTC. Amino acids: CASRQQPYEQYF.

This clone was recorded only once. The chain has TRBV5-1 and TRBJ2-5, with 7 bases that match TRBD1. Per germline, CDR1 SGHRS and CDR2 YFSETQ. J lost 2 bases, V lost 0 bases, and 7 bases had no gene match. The length of the CDR3 is 16 residues. The CDR3 sequence is CASSLATGIQQETQYF. CDR3 coding DNA: TGCGCCAGCAGCTTGGCGACAGGGATACAACAAGAGACCCAGTACTTC. The variable domain in full, with the rest retrieved from reference TRBV5-1 and TRBJ2-5, is KAGVTQTPRYLIKTRGQQVTLSCSPISGHRSVSWYQQTPGQGLQFLFEYFSETQRNKGNFPGRFSGRQFSNSRSEMNVSTLELGDSALYLCASSLATGIQQETQYFGPGTRLLVL.

This chain connects TRBV20-1 to TRBJ1-1, with TRBD1 matching 8 bases. Germline lookup yields CDR1 DFQATT and CDR2 SNEGSKA (reference sequence). The CDR3 has 11 amino acids. Losses at the gene ends were 6 bases for V and 14 bases for J; bases not matched to a gene: 11. The CDR3 DNA follows: TGCAGTGCGACCGGGACAGGCTTTCCGTTCTTT. Amino acid sequence: CSATGTGFPFF.

The chain joins TRBV11-3 to TRBJ1-1; no firm D call. V dropped 0 bases and J dropped 4 bases, with 9 bases sitting between them. CDR1 and CDR2 from the germline V gene are SGHNT and YENEEA. The CDR3 has 14 residues. CDR3 protein: CASSLDGAGTEAFF. For the CDR3, the DNA is TGTGCCAGCAGCTTAGATGGTGCAGGCACTGAAGCTTTCTTT.

The chain joins TRBV6-4 to TRBJ1-5; D is possibly TRBD1 (5 bases). The germline V and J ends were trimmed by 0 bases and 9 bases, with 15 bases remaining between them. Germline V gene lookup returns CDR1 MRHNA and CDR2 SNTAGT. This CDR3 contains 15 residues. CDR3 protein: CASSDSITAGLPQHF. CDR3 coding DNA: TGTGCCAGCAGTGACTCGATAACGGCAGGGTTGCCCCAGCATTTT.

The chain's CDR3 is CASSPRPSPGEPQHF. In DNA, the CDR3 is TGTGCCAGCTCACCAAGGCCTTCCCCAGGGGAGCCCCAGCATTTT. The V gene is TRBV18, the J gene TRBJ1-5; D is perhaps TRBD1 (6 bases). V lost 2 bases, J lost 8 bases, and 16 bases lay in between. The CDR3 has 15 residues. The germline gives CDR1 KGHSH, CDR2 LQKENI.

This clone was seen a handful of times. This chain uses TRBV5-1 with TRBJ1-6; D perhaps matches TRBD1 (5 bases). Trimming stripped 0 bases from V and 3 bases from J, with 13 bases between. There are 17 residues in the CDR3. Germline assignment: CDR1 SGHRS and CDR2 YFSETQ. The CDR3 is CASSLVGGQSYNSPLHF. The CDR3 DNA reads as TGCGCCAGCAGCTTGGTGGGGGGTCAAAGCTATAATTCACCCCTCCACTTT. The full variable domain, rest sourced from reference TRBV5-1 and TRBJ1-6, is KAGVTQTPRYLIKTRGQQVTLSCSPISGHRSVSWYQQTPGQGLQFLFEYFSETQRNKGNFPGRFSGRQFSNSRSEMNVSTLELGDSALYLCASSLVGGQSYNSPLHFGNGTRLTVT.

The genes are TRBV6-2 or TRBV6-3 and TRBJ1-1, with no clear D. CDR3 length equals 17 residues. The ends were cut back, 2 bases at V and 5 bases at J, with 21 bases in the middle. Germline CDR1 and CDR2: MNHEY and SVGEGT. CDR3 in DNA: TGTGCCAGCAGTTACCTTCCTTTAAGGACCTGGGAGACTGAAGCTTTCTTT. Translating it yields CASSYLPLRTWETEAFF.

The rearrangement uses TRBV5-1 and TRBJ2-7, with 7 bases lining up with TRBD2. The ends lost 4 bases at V and 1 base at J; junction bases unmatched: 5. CDR1 is SGHRS and CDR2 is YFSETQ in the germline V gene. The CDR3 is 14 residues long. CDR3 sequence reads: CASSNPSGSYEQYF. In DNA form, the CDR3 reads TGCGCCAGCAGCAATCCTAGCGGATCCTACGAGCAGTACTTC.